The source of this TCR beta chain is a study of response to subunit inactivated influenza vaccine. V trimming: 6 bases; J trimming: 8 bases; junction bases outside the gene matches: 8. Germline values: CDR1 SQVTM, CDR2 ANQGSEA. The CDR3 contains 14 residues. TCRdb redid the calling of the RT-PCR reads with MiXCR, one entry per CDR3 protein. The table has about 650,000 distinct CDR3 sequences, 11% to 15% seen once. The chain employs TRBV29-1 and TRBJ2-1; TRBD2 matches at 12 bases. The sample was PBMCs from blood, taken 14 to 15 days before vaccination. The receptor comes from a man aged 50-59 years who received an inactivated influenza vaccine. The CDR3 is CSVRTSGMFDEQFF. Here the CDR3 DNA reads TGCAGCGTGAGGACTAGCGGGATGTTTGATGAGCAGTTCTTC.